The clone carrying this T cell receptor (beta chain) was counted only a few times. Trimming removed 4 bases from V and 4 bases from J, with 12 bases in between. CDR3 length equals 14 residues. Germline V gives CDR1 SGHKS, CDR2 YYEKEE (reference sequence). This table comes from immunoSEQ multiplex PCR, and its TCRdb copy is limited to in-frame clones, with some not included. The sample lists some 270,000 clones; over 70% were seen once. This entry belongs to a study of blood T cell repertoires in COVID-19. Sequencing was carried out using PBMCs or T cells enriched from blood (not recorded which). J is TRBJ1-3 and V is TRBV5-5; no definite D call. The sequence derives from a woman in her thirties or forties who had been exposed to COVID-19. The CDR3 region is CASSQGRAGNTIYF. The CDR3 bases are TGTGCCAGCAGCCAAGGGAGGGCAGGAAACACCATATATTTT.